In its sample, the clone carrying this T cell receptor (beta chain) was seen many times. The antigen is unknown. MiXCR, applied by TCRdb to the 5' RACE reads, yields one record per CDR3 protein. The data hold approximately 240,000 distinct CDR3 sequences, with approximately 3.8% observed a single time. This sample is drawn from a study of T cells after yellow fever vaccination. Germline trimming cut 6 bases from V and 7 bases from J; bases unmatched to any gene: 9. CDR1 and CDR2 (germline): MNHEY, SVGAGI. CDR3 length equals 15 residues. Notes on the study in general: Abundant clonotypes (contaminants from the bulk population) could be present in FACS-sorted repertoires.

The chain joins TRBV6-5 to TRBJ2-6, with 7 bases that match TRBD1. The TCR sequence derives from a man younger than 30 who received the YFV17D yellow fever vaccine. This specimen consisted of PBMCs, obtained 15 days after the yellow fever booster vaccination. The DNA of the CDR3 is TGTGCCAGCAGACGACAGGGTGGAAGAGCCAACGTCCTGACTTTC. Its protein is CASRRQGGRANVLTF.